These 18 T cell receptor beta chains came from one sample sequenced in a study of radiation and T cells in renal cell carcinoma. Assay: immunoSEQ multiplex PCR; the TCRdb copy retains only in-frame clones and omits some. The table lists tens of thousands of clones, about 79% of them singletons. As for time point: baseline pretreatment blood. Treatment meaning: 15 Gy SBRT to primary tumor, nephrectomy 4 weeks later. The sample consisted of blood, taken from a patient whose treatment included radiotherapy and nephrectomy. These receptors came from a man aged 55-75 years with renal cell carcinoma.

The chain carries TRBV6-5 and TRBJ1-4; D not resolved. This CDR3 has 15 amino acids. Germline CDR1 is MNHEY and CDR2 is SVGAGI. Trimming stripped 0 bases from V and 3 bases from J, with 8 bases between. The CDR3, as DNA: TGTGCCAGCAGTTACTCTAGAGGGCCTAATGAAAAACTGTTTTTT. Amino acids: CASSYSRGPNEKLFF.

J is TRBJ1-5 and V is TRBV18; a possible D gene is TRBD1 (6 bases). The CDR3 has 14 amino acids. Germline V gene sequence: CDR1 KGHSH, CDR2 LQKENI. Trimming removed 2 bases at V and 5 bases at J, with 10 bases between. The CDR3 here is CASSPGRGDQPQHF. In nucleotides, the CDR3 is TGTGCCAGCTCACCAGGCAGGGGCGATCAGCCCCAGCATTTT.

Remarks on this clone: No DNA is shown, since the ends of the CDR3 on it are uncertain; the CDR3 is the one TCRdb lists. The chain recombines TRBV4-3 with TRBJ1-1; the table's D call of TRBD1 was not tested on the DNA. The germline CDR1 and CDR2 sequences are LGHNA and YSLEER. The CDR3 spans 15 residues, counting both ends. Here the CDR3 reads CASSARFGQGAGYFF.

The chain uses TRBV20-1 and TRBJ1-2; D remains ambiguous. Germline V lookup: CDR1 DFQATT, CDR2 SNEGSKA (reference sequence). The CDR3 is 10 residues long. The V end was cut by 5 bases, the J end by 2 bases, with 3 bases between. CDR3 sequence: CSAYNYGYTF. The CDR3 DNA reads TGCAGTGCTTACAACTATGGCTACACCTTC.

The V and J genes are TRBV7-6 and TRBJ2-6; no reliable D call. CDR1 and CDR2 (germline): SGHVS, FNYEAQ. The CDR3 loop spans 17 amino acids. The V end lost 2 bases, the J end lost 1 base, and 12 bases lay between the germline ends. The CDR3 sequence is CASSLRYRQSGANVLTF. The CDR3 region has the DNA TGTGCCAGCAGCTTACGGTATCGGCAATCTGGGGCCAACGTCCTGACTTTC.

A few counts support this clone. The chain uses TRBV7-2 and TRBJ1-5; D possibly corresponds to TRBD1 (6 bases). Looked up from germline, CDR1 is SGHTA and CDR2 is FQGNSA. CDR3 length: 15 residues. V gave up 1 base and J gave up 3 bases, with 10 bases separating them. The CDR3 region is CASSLDQGSNQPQHF. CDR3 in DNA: TGTGCCAGCAGCTTAGACCAGGGGTCCAATCAGCCCCAGCATTTT.

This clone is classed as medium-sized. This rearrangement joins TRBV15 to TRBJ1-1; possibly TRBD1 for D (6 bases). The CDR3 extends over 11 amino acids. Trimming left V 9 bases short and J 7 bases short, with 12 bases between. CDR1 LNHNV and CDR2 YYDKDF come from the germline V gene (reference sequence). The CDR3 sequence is CATGEDSEAFF. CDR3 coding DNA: TGTGCCACAGGAGAGGACAGTGAAGCTTTCTTT.

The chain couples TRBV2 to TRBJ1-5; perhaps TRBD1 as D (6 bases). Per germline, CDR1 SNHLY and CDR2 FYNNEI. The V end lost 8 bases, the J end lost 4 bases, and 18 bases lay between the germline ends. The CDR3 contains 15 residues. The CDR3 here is CASRGRTETNQPQHF. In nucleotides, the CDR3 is TGTGCCAGCCGCGGAAGGACAGAGACGAATCAGCCCCAGCATTTT.

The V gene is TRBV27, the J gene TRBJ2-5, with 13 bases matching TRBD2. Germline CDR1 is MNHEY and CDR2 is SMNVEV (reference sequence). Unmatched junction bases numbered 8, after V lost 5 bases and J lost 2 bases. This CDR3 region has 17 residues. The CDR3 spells CASSAPRTSGRQETQYF. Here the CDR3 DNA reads TGTGCCAGCAGTGCCCCGCGGACTAGCGGGAGACAAGAGACCCAGTACTTC.

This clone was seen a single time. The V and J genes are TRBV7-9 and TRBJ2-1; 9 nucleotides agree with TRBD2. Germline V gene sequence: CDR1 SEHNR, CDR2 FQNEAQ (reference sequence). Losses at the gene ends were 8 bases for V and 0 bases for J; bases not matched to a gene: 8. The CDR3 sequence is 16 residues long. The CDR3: CASGRLAVSSYNEQFF. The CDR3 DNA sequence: TGTGCCAGCGGCAGACTAGCGGTGAGCTCCTACAATGAGCAGTTCTTC.

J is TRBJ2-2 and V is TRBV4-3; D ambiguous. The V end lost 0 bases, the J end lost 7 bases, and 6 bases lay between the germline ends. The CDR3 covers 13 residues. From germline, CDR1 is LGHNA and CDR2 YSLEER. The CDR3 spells CASSQDLGGELFF. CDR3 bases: TGCGCCAGCAGCCAAGATTTAGGCGGGGAGCTGTTTTTT.

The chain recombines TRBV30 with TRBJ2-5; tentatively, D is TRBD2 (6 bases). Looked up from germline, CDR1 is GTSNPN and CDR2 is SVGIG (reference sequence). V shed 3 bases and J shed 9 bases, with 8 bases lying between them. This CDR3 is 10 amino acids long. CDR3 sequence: CAWRGGAQYF. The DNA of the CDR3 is TGTGCCTGGAGAGGAGGGGCCCAGTACTTC.

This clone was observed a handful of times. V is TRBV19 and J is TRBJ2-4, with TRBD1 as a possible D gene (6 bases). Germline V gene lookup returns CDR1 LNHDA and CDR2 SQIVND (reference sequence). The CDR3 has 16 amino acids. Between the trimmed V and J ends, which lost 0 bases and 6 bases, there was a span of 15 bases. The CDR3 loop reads CASSIDLEIGGNIQYF. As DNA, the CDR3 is TGTGCCAGTAGTATAGATCTTGAGATAGGGGGAAACATTCAGTACTTC.

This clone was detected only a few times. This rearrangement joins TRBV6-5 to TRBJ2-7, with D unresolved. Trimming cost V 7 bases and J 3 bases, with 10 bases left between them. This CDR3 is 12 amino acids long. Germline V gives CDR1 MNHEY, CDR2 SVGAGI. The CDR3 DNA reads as TGTGCCAGCACCCTAGACGGCTACGAGCAGTACTTC. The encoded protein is CASTLDGYEQYF.

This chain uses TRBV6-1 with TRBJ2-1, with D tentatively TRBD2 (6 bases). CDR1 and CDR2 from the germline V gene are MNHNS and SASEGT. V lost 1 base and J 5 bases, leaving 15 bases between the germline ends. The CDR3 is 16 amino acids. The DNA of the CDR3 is TGTGCCAGCAGTGAAGTGGAGACTAGATATAACAATGAGCAGTTCTTC. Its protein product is CASSEVETRYNNEQFF.

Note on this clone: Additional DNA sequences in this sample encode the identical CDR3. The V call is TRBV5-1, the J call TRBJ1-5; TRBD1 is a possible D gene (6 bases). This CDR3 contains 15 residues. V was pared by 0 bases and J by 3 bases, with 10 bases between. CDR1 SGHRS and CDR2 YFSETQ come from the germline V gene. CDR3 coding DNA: TGCGCCAGCAGCTTGGCCGGACAGTACAATCAGCCCCAGCATTTT. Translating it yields CASSLAGQYNQPQHF.

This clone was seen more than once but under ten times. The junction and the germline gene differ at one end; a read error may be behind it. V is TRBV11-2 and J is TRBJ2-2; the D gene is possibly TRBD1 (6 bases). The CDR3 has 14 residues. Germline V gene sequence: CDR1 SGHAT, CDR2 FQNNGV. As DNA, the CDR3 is TGTGCCAGCAGCCATAACAGGGAACACCGGGGAACACTTTTT. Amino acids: CASSHNREHRGTLF.

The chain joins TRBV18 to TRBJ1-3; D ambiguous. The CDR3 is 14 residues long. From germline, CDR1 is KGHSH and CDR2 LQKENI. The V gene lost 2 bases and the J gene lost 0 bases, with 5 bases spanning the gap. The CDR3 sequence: CASSPGSSGNTIYF. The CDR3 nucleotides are TGTGCCAGCTCACCAGGGTCCTCTGGAAACACCATATATTTT.